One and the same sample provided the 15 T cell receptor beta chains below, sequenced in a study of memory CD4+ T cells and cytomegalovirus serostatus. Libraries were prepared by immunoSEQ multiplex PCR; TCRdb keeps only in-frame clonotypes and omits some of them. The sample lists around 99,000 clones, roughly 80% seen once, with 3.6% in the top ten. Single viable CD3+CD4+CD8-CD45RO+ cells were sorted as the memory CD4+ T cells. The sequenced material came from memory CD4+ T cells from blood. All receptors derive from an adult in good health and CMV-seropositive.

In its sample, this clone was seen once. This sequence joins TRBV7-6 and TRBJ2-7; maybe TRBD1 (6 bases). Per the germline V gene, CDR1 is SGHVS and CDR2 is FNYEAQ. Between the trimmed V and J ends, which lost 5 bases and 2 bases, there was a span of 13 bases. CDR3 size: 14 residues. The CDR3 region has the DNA TGTGCCAGCAGCCGCGACACAGGGCCCTACGAGCAGTACTTC. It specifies CASSRDTGPYEQYF.

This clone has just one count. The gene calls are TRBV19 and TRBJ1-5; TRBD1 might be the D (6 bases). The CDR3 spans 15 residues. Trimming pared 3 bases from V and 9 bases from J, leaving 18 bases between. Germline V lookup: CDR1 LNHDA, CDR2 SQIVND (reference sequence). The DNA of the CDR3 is TGTGCCAGTAGTATTGACGGGGGCGGGACTCGGCCCCAGCATTTT. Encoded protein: CASSIDGGGTRPQHF.

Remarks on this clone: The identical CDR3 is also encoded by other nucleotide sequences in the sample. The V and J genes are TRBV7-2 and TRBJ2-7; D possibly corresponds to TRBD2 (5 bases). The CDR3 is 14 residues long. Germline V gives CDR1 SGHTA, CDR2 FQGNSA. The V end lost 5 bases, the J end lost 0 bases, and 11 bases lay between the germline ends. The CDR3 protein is CASSTTGSSYEQYF. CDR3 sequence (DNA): TGTGCCAGCAGCACGACGGGGAGCTCCTACGAGCAGTACTTC.

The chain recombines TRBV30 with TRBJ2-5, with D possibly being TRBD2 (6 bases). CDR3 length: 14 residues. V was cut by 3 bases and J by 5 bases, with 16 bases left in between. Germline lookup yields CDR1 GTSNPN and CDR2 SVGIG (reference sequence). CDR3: CAWSHQGGSETQYF. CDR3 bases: TGTGCCTGGAGCCACCAGGGAGGAAGTGAGACCCAGTACTTC.

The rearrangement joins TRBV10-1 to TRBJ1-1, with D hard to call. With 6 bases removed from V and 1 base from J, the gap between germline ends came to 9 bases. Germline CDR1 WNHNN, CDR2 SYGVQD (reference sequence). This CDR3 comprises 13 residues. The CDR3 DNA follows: TGCGCCAGCAGGCTGGACGGGAACACTGAAGCTTTCTTT. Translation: CASRLDGNTEAFF.

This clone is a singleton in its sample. CDR3 nucleotide sequence: TGTGCCAGCAGCCTAGACCCAAACACTGAAGCTTTCTTT. It specifies CASSLDPNTEAFF. This chain connects TRBV7-3 to TRBJ1-1, with no clear D. Germline CDR1 reads SGHTA; CDR2 reads FQGTGA. CDR3 length: 13 amino acids. Trimming pared 5 bases from V and 2 bases from J, leaving 9 bases between.

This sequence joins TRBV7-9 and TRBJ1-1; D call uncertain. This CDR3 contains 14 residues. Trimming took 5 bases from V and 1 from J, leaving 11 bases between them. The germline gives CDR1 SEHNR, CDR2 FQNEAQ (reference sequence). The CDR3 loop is CASSRGEWNTEAFF. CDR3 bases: TGTGCCAGCAGCCGTGGGGAGTGGAACACTGAAGCTTTCTTT.

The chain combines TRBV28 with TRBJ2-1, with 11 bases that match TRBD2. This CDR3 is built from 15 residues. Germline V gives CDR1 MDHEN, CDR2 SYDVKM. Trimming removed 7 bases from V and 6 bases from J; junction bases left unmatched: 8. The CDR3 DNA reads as TGTGCCAGCATCACCCCCCTAGCGGGAGGCAATGAGCAGTTCTTC. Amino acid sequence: CASITPLAGGNEQFF.

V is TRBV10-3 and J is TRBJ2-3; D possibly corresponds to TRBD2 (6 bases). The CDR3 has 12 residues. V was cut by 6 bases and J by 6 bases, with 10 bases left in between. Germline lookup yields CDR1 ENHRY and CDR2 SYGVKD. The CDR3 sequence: CAIRAGSDTQYF. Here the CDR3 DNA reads TGTGCCATCAGGGCGGGGTCGGATACGCAGTATTTT.

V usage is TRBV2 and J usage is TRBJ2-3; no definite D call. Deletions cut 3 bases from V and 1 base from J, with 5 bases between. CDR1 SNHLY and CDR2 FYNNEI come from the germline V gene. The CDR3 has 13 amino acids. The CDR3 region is CASSEDGTDTQYF. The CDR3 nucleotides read TGTGCCAGCAGTGAGGACGGCACAGATACGCAGTATTTT.

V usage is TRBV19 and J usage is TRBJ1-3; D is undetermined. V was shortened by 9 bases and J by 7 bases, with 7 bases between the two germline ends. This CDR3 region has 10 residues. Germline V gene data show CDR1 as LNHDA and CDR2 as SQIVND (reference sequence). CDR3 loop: CASYGNTIYF. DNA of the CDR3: TGTGCCAGCTACGGGAACACCATATATTTT.

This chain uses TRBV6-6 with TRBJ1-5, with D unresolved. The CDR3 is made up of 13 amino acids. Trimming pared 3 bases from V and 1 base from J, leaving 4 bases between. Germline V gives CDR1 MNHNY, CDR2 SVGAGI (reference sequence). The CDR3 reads CASSYQSNQPQHF. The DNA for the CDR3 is TGTGCCAGCAGTTATCAAAGCAATCAGCCCCAGCATTTT.

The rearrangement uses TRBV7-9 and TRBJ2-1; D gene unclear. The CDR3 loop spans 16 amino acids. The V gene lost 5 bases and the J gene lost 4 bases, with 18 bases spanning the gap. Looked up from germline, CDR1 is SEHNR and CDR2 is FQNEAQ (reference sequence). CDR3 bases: TGTGCCAGCAGCCCCCGGGCTGTTTCAAGATACAATGAGCAGTTCTTC. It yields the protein CASSPRAVSRYNEQFF.

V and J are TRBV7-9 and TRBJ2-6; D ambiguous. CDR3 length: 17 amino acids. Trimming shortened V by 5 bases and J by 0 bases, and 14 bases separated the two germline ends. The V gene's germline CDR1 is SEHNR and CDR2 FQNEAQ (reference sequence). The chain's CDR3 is CASSPRGPFSGANVLTF. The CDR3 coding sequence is TGTGCCAGCAGCCCCCGTGGACCTTTCTCTGGGGCCAACGTCCTGACTTTC. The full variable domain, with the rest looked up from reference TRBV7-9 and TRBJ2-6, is DTGVSQNPRHKITKRGQNVTFRCDPISEHNRLYWYRQTLGQGPEFLTYFQNEAQLEKSRLLSDRFSAERPKGSFSTLEIQRTEQGDSAMYLCASSPRGPFSGANVLTFGAGSRLTVL.

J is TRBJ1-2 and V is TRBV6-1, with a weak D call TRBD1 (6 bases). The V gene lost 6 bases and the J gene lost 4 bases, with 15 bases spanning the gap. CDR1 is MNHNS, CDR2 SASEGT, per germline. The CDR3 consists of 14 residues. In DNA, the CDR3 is TGTGCCAGCAGCCCCGGGGGGGACACCTATGGCTACACCTTC. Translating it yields CASSPGGDTYGYTF.